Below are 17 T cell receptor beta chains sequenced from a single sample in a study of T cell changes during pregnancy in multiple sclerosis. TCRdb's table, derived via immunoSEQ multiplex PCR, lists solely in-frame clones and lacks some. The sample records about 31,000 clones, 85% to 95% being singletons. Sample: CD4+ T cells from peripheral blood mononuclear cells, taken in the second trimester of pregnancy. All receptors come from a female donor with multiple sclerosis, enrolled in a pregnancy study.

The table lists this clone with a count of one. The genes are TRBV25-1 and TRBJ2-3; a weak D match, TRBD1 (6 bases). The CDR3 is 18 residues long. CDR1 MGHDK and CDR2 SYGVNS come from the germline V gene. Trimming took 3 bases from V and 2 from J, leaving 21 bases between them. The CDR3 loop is CASSESSQGNQVTDTQYF. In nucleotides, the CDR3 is TGTGCCAGCAGTGAGTCCTCCCAGGGGAATCAAGTCACAGATACGCAGTATTTT.

The DNA for the CDR3 is TGTGCCAGCAGCCAAGATTTTGCGGGACAGAAAGGTCCAGATACGCAGTATTTT. This translates into CASSQDFAGQKGPDTQYF. The chain couples TRBV14 to TRBJ2-3, with D possibly being TRBD1 (7 bases). The germline V gene has CDR1 SGHDN and CDR2 FVKESK. V was clipped by 0 bases and J by 4 bases, with 20 bases between them. The CDR3 has 18 residues.

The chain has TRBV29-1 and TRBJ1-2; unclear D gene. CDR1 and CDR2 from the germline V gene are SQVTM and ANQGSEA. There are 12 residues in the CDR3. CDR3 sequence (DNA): TGCAGTGGGGAGGCCCCAAACTATGGCTACACCTTC. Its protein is CSGEAPNYGYTF.

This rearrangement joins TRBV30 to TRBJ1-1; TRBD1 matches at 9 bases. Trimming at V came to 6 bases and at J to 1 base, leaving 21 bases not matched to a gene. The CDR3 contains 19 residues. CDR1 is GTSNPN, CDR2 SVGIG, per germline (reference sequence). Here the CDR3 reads CACRQGEQRWNLRNTEAFF. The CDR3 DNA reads TGTGCCTGTAGACAGGGGGAACAACGTTGGAATTTACGGAACACTGAAGCTTTCTTT.

In nucleotides, the CDR3 is TGTGCCAGCACAGGACACCAATACAATGAGCAGTTCTTC. As protein: CASTGHQYNEQFF. The chain employs TRBV2 and TRBJ2-1; D may be TRBD1 (5 bases). V was shortened by 7 bases and J by 4 bases, with 11 bases between the two germline ends. Germline V gives CDR1 SNHLY, CDR2 FYNNEI. CDR3 length: 13 amino acids.

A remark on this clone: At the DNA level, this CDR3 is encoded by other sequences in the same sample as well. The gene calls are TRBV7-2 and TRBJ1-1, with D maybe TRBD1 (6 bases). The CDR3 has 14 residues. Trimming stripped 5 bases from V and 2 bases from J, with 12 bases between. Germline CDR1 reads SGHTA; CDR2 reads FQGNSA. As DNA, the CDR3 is TGTGCCAGCAGCCCTTACAGGGATAACACTGAAGCTTTCTTT. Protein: CASSPYRDNTEAFF.

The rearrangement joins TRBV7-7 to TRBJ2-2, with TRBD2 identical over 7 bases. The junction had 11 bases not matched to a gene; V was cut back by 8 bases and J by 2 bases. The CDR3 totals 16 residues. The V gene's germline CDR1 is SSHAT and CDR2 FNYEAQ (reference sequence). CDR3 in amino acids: CASGIRGGGNTGELFF. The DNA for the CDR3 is TGTGCCAGCGGGATTCGGGGCGGGGGAAACACCGGGGAGCTGTTTTTT.

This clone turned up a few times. The CDR3 is CASKQGHYGYTF. The CDR3 region has the DNA TGTGCCAGCAAGCAGGGCCACTATGGCTACACCTTC. This chain joins TRBV28 and TRBJ1-2, with D tentatively TRBD1 (5 bases). CDR1 and CDR2 from the germline V gene are MDHEN and SYDVKM. Trimming left V 7 bases short and J 3 bases short, with 9 bases between. This CDR3 is 12 amino acids long.

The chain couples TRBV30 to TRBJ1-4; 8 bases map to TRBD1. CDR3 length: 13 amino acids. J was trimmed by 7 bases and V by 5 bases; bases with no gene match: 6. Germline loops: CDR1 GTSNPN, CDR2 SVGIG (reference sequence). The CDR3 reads CAWADRVGEKLFF. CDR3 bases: TGTGCCTGGGCGGACAGGGTCGGTGAAAAACTGTTTTTT.

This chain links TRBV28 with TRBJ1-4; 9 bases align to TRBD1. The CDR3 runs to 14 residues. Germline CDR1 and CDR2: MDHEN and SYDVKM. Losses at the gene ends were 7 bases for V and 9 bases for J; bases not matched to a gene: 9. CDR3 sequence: CASTSGGTGKKLFF. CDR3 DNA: TGTGCCAGCACATCAGGGGGGACAGGGAAAAAACTGTTTTTT. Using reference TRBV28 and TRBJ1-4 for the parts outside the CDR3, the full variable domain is DVKVTQSSRYLVKRTGEKVFLECVQDMDHENMFWYRQDPGLGLRLIYFSYDVKMKEKGDIPEGYSVSREKKERFSLILESASTNQTSMYLCASTSGGTGKKLFFGSGTQLSVL.

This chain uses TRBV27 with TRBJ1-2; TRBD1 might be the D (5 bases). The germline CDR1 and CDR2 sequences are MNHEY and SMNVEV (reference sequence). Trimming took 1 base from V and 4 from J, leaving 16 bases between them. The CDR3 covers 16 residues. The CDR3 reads CASSLYGGGLGYGYTF. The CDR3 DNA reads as TGTGCCAGCAGTTTATATGGTGGGGGACTAGGCTATGGCTACACCTTC.

The CDR3 DNA sequence: TGTGCCAGTGGGACTAGCGGGAGCGGAACCGGGGAGCTGTTTTTT. Protein sequence: CASGTSGSGTGELFF. V and J are TRBV19 and TRBJ2-2, with 14 nucleotides matching TRBD2. The CDR3 is made up of 15 amino acids. V lost 8 bases and J lost 5; bases outside the gene matches: 4. CDR1 is LNHDA, CDR2 SQIVND, per germline (reference sequence).

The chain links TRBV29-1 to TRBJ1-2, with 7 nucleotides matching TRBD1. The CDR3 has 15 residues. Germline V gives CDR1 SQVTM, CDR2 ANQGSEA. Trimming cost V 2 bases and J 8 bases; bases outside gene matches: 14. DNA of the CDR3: TGCAGCGTTGAACCCCTCTCCAGACAGGGTTGGGGCTACACCTTC. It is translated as CSVEPLSRQGWGYTF.

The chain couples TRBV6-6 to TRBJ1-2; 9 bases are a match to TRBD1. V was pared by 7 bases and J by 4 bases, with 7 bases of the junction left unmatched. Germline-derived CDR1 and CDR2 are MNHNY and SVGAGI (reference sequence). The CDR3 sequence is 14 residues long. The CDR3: CASTRTGAVYGYTF. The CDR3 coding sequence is TGTGCCAGCACACGGACAGGGGCGGTCTATGGCTACACCTTC.

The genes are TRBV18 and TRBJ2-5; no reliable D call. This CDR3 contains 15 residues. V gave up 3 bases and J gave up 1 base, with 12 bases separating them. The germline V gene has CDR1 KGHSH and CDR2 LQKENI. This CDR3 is CASSPLTWSQETQYF. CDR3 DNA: TGTGCCAGCTCACCGCTAACGTGGTCCCAAGAGACCCAGTACTTC.

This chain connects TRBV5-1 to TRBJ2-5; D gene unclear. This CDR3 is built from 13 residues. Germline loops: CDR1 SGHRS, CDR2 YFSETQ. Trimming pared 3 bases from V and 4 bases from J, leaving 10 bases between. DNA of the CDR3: TGCGCCAGCAGCTCCCCGCGGATAGAGACCCAGTACTTC. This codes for CASSSPRIETQYF.

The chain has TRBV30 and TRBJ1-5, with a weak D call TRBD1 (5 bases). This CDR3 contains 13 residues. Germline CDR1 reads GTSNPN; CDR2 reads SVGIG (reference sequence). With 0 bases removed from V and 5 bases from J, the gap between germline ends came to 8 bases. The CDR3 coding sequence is TGTGCCTGGAGTGTACGGGGGGATCAGCCCCAGCATTTT. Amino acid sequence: CAWSVRGDQPQHF.